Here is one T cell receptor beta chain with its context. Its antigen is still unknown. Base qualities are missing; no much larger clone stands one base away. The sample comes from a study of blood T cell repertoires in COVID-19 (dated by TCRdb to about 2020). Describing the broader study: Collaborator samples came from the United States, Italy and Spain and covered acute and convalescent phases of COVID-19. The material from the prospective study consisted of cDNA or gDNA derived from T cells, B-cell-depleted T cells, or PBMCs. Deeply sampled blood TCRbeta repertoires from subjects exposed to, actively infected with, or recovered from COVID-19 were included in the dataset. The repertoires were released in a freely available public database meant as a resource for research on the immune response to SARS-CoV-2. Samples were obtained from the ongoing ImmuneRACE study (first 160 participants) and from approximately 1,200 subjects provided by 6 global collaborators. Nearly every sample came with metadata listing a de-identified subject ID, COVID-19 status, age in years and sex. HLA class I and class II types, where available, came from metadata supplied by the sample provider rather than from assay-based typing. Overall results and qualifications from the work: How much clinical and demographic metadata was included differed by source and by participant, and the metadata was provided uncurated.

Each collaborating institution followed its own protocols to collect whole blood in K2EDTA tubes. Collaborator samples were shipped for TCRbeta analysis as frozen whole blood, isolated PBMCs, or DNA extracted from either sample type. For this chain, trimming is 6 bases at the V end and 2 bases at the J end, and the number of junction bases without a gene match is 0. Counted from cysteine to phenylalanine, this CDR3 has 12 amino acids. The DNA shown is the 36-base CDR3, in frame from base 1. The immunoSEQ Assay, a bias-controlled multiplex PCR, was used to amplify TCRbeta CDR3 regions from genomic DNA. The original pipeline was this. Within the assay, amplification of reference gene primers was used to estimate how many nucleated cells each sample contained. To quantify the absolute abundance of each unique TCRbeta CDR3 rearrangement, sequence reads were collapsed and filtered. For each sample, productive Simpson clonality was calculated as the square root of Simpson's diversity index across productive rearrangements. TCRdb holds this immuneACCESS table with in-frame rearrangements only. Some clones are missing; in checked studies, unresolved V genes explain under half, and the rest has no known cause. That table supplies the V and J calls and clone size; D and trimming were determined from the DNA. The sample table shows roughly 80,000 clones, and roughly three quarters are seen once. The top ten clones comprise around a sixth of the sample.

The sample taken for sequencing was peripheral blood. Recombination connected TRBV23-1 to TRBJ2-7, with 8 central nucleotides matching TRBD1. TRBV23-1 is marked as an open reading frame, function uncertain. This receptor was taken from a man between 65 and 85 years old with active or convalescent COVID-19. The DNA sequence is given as TGCGCCAGCAGACAGGGGGCCTACGAGCAGTACTTC. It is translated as CASRQGAYEQYF.